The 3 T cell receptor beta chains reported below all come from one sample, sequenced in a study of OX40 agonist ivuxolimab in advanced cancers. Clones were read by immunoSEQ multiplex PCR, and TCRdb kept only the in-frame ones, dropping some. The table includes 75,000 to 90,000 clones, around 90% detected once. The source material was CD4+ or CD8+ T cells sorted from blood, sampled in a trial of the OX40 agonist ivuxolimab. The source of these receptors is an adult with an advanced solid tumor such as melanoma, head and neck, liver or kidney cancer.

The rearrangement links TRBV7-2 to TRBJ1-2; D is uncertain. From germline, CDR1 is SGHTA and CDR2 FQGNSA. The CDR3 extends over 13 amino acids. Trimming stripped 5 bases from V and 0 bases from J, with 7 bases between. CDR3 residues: CASSLGTNYGYTF. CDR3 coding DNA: TGTGCCAGCAGCCTTGGAACTAACTATGGCTACACCTTC.

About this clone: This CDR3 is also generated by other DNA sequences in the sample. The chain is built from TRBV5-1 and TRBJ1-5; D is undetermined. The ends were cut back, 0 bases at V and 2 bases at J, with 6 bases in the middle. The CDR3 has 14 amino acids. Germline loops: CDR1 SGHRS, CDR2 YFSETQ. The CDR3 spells CASSLEGGNQPQHF. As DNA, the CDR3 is TGCGCCAGCAGCTTGGAAGGAGGCAATCAGCCCCAGCATTTT.

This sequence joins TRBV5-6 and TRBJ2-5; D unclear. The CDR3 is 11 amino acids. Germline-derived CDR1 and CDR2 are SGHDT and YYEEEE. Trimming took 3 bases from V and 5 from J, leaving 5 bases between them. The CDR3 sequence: CASSYLETQYF. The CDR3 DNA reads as TGTGCCAGCAGCTATCTCGAGACCCAGTACTTC. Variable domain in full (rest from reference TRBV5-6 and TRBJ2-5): DAGVTQSPTHLIKTRGQQVTLRCSPKSGHDTVSWYQQALGQGPQFIFQYYEEEERQRGNFPDRFSGHQFPNYSSELNVNALLLGDSALYLCASSYLETQYFGPGTRLLVL.